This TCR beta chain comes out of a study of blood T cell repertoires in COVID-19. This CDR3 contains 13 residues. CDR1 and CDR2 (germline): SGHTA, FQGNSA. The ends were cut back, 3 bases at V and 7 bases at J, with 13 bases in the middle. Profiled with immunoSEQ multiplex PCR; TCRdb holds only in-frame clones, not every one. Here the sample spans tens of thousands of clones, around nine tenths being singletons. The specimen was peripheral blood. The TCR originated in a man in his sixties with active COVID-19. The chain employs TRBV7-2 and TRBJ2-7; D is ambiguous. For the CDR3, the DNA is TGTGCCAGCAGCTTCCCAGAATTCGGGGAGCAGTACTTC. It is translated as CASSFPEFGEQYF.